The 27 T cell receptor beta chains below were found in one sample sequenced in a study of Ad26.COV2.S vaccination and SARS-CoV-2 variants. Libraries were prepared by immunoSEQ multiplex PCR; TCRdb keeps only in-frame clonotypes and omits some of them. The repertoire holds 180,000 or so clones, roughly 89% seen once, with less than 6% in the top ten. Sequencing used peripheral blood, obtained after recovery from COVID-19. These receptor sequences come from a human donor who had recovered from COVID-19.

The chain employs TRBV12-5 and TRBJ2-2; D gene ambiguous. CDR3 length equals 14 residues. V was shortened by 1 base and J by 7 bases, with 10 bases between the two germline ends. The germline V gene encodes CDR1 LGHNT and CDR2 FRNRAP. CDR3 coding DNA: TGTGCTAGTGGTTTGGACCGAGTTGGCGGGGAGCTGTTTTTT. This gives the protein CASGLDRVGGELFF.

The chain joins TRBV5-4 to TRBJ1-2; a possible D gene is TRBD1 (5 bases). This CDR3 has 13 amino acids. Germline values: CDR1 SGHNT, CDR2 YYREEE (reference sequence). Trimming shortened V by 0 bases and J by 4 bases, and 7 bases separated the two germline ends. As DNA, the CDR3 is TGTGCCAGCAGCTTGGAGGACACCTATGGCTACACCTTC. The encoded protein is CASSLEDTYGYTF.

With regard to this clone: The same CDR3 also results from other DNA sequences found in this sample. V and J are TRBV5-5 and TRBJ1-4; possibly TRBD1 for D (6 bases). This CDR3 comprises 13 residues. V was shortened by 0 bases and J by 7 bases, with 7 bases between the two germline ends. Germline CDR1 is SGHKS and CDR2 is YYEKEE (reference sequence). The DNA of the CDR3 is TGTGCCAGCAGCTTGGACAGGGTTGAAAAACTGTTTTTT. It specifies CASSLDRVEKLFF. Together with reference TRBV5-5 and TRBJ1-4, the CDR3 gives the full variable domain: DAGVTQSPTHLIKTRGQQVTLRCSPISGHKSVSWYQQVLGQGPQFIFQYYEKEERGRGNFPDRFSARQFPNYSSELNVNALLLGDSALYLCASSLDRVEKLFFGSGTQLSVL.

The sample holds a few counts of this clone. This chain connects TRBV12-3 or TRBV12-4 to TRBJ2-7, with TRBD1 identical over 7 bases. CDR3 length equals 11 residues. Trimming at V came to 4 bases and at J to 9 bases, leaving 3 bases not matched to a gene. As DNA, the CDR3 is TGTGCCAGCAGTTCGAGGGACAGGCAGTACTTC. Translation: CASSSRDRQYF.

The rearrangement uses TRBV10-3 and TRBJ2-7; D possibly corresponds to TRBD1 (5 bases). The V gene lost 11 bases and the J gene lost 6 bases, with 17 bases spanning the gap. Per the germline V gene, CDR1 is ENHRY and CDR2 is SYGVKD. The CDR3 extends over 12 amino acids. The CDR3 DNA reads TGTGCCTCTAGGGGCTCCGGGTCCGAGCAGTACTTC. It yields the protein CASRGSGSEQYF.

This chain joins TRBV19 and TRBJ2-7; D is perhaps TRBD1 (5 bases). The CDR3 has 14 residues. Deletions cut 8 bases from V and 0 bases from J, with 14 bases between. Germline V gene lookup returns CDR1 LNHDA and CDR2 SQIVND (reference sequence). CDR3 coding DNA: TGTGCCAGTGCTCCCCAGGGCAGCTCCTACGAGCAGTACTTC. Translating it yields CASAPQGSSYEQYF.

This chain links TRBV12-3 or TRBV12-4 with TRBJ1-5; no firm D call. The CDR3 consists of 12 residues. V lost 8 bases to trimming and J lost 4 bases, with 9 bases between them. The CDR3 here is CASSGPNQPQHF. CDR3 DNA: TGTGCCAGCTCCGGACCTAATCAGCCCCAGCATTTT.

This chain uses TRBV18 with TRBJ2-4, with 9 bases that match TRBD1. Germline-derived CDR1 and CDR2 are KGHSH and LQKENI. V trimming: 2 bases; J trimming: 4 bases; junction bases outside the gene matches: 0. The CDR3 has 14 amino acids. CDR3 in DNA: TGTGCCAGCTCACCAGGGACAGGGAAAAACATTCAGTACTTC. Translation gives CASSPGTGKNIQYF.

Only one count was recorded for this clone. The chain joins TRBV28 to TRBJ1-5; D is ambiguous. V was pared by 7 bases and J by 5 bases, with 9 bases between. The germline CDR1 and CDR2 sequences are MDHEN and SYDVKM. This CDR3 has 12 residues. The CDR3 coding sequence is TGTGCCAGCACCTCAAGGGATCAGCCCCAGCATTTT. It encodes CASTSRDQPQHF. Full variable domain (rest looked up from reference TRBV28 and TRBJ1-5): DVKVTQSSRYLVKRTGEKVFLECVQDMDHENMFWYRQDPGLGLRLIYFSYDVKMKEKGDIPEGYSVSREKKERFSLILESASTNQTSMYLCASTSRDQPQHFGDGTRLSIL.

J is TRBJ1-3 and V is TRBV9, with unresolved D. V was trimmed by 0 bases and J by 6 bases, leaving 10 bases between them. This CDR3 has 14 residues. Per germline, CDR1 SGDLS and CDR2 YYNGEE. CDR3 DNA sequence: TGTGCCAGCAGCGTAGACGGGGTGGAAAACACCATATATTTT. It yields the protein CASSVDGVENTIYF.

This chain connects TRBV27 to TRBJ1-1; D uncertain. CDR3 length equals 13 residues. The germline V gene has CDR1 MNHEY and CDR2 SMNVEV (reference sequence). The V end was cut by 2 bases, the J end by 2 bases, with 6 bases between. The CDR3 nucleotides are TGTGCCAGCAGTTTACGGCTCAACACTGAAGCTTTCTTT. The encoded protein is CASSLRLNTEAFF.

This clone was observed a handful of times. The CDR3 sequence: CASGDQGVGQPQHF. CDR3 sequence (DNA): TGTGCCAGCGGAGACCAGGGGGTAGGGCAGCCCCAGCATTTT. V gene TRBV3-1 (or the pseudogene TRBV3-2) combines with J gene TRBJ1-5, with 7 bases aligning to TRBD1. Germline lookup yields CDR1 LGHDT and CDR2 YNNKEL (reference sequence). The trim removed 8 bases at V and 7 bases at J, leaving 11 bases unmatched. This CDR3 contains 14 residues.

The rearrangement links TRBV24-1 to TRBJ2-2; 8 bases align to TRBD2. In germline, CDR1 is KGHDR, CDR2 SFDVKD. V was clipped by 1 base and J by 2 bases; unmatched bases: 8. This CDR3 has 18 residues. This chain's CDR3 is CATSDFTLRGGNTGELFF. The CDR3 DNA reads TGTGCCACCAGTGATTTTACACTCCGGGGGGGAAACACCGGGGAGCTGTTTTTT.

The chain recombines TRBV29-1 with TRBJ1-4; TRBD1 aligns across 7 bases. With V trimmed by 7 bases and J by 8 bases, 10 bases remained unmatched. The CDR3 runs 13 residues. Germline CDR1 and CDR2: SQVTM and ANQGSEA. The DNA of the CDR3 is TGCAGCGGAAAGAGGGGGCAAAAAGAAAAACTGTTTTTT. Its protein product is CSGKRGQKEKLFF.

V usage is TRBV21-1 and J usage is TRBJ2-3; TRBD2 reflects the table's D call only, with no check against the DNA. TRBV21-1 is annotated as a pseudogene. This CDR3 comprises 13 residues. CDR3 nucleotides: TGTGCCAGCAGCATCTCCGGCACAGATACGCAGTATTTT. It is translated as CASSISGTDTQYF.

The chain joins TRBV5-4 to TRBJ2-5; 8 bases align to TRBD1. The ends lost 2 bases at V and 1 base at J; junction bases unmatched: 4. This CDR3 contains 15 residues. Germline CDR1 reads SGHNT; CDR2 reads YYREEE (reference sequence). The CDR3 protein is CASSFPGQGQETQYF. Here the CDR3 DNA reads TGTGCCAGCAGCTTCCCAGGACAGGGCCAAGAGACCCAGTACTTC.

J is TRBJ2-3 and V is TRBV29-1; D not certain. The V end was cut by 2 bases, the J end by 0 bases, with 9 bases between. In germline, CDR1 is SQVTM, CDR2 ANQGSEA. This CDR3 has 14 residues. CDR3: CSVELSFSTDTQYF. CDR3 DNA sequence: TGCAGCGTTGAACTCAGCTTTAGCACAGATACGCAGTATTTT.

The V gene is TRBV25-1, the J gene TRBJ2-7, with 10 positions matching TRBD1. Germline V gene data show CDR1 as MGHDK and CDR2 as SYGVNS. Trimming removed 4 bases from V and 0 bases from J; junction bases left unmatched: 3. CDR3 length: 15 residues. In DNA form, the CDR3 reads TGTGCCAGCAGTGGACAGGGGGCCAGCTCCTACGAGCAGTACTTC. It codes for CASSGQGASSYEQYF.

CDR3 bases: TGTGCCAGCAGTCAAACCGGGACAGGGGGCAATCAGCCCCAGCATTTT. It encodes CASSQTGTGGNQPQHF. The rearrangement links TRBV6-6 to TRBJ1-5; 10 nucleotides agree with TRBD1. The CDR3 covers 16 residues. Per the germline V gene, CDR1 is MNHNY and CDR2 is SVGAGI (reference sequence). V shed 5 bases and J 2 bases; nucleotides not matched to a gene: 6.

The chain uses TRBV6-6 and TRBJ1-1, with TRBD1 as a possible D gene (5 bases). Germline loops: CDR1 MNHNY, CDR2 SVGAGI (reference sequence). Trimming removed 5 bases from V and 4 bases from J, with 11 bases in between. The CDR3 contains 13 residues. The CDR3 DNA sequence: TGTGCCAGCAGTCCCCAGGGTCGCACTGAAGCTTTCTTT. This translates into CASSPQGRTEAFF.

The CDR3 sequence is CASSEAGVENTEAFF. CDR3 DNA: TGTGCCAGCAGTGAAGCTGGGGTCGAAAACACTGAAGCTTTCTTT. This chain links TRBV2 with TRBJ1-1, with D unclear. The germline V and J ends were trimmed by 0 bases and 2 bases, with 10 bases remaining between them. The germline CDR1 and CDR2 sequences are SNHLY and FYNNEI. The CDR3 has 15 amino acids.

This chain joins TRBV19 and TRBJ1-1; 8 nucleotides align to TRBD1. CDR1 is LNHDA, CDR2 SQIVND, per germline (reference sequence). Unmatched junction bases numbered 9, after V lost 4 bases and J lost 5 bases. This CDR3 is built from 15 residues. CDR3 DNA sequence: TGTGCCAGTAGTACCCTGGACAGGGACGGGACTGAAGCTTTCTTT. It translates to CASSTLDRDGTEAFF.

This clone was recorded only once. The CDR3 is CSVSTGTSARTGETQYF. CDR3 in DNA: TGCAGCGTCTCAACCGGGACTAGCGCTAGGACGGGAGAGACCCAGTACTTC. The chain links TRBV29-1 to TRBJ2-5, with TRBD2 identical over 10 bases. The CDR3 consists of 17 residues. Losses at the gene ends were 6 bases for V and 4 bases for J; bases not matched to a gene: 17. Germline V gene sequence: CDR1 SQVTM, CDR2 ANQGSEA.

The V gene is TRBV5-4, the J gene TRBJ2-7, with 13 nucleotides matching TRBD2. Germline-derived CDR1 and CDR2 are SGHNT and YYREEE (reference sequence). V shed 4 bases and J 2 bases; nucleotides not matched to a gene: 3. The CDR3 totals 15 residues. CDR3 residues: CASSGGLAGTYEQYF. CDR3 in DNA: TGTGCCAGCAGCGGGGGACTAGCGGGGACCTACGAGCAGTACTTC.

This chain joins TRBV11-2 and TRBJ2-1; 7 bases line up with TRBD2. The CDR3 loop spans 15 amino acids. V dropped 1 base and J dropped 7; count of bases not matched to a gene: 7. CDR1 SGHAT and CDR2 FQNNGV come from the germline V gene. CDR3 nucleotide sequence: TGTGCCAGCAGCTTAGCTAGCGGCGGGGGTAATGAGCAGTTCTTC. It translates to CASSLASGGGNEQFF.

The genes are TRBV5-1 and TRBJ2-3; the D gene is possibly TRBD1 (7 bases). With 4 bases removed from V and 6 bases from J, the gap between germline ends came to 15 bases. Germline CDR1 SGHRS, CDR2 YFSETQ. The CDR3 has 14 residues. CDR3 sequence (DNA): TGCGCCAGCAGCGGCGGGACAGTGTACGATACGCAGTATTTT. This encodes CASSGGTVYDTQYF.

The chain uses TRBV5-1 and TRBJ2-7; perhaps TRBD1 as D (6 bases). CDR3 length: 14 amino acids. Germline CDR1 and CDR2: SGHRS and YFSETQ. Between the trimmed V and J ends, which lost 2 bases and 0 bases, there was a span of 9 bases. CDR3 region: CASSFRGPSYEQYF. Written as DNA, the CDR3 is TGCGCCAGCAGCTTCAGGGGCCCCTCCTACGAGCAGTACTTC. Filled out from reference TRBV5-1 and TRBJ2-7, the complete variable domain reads KAGVTQTPRYLIKTRGQQVTLSCSPISGHRSVSWYQQTPGQGLQFLFEYFSETQRNKGNFPGRFSGRQFSNSRSEMNVSTLELGDSALYLCASSFRGPSYEQYFGPGTRLTVT.